The clone carrying this T cell receptor (beta chain) has at least ten counts. The V gene end was trimmed by 2 bases and the J gene end by 9 bases; junction bases not matched to a gene: 9. This CDR3 spans 14 amino acids. A single record per CDR3 protein comes from TCRdb applying MiXCR to the RT-PCR reads. The data contain more than 600,000 distinct CDR3 sequences, 14% of them singletons. The sequence came from a female donor in good health, serving as a healthy control. Sequencing used memory CD4+ T cells from blood. The chain couples TRBV12-3 or TRBV12-4 to TRBJ1-1, with 7 bases lining up with TRBD1. The CDR3 DNA reads as TGTGCCAGCAGTTTACGGGACAGTCGCACCCAAGCTTTCTTT. This encodes CASSLRDSRTQAFF.